The present T cell receptor (beta chain) was sequenced within a study of PD-L1 blockade in urothelial cancer. On the study more broadly: Patients commenced intravenous atezolizumab, 1,200 mg every 3 weeks, in the mid-2010s.

The time point: pretreatment peripheral blood. Patients' urothelial carcinoma was locally advanced or metastatic. Findings of the study overall: A pretreatment blood TCR clonality that fell below the median predicted better progression-free and overall survival.

Of note for this clone: Its matching antigen is unknown.

Clones were sequenced by immunoSEQ multiplex PCR, and TCRdb holds only the in-frame ones, with some missing. The sample gives around 130,000 clones, approximately 88% of which show up once; about 2.9% is in the top ten. This CDR3 contains 18 residues. In germline, CDR1 is SGHRS, CDR2 YFSETQ. Unmatched junction bases numbered 18, after V lost 1 base and J lost 8 bases. This chain links TRBV5-1 with TRBJ2-1, with 7 bases fitting TRBD1. The TCR originated in a man aged 45 to 65 with urothelial cancer. The input for sequencing was PBMCs, taken around atezolizumab (anti-PD-L1) treatment. The CDR3 protein is CASSLHHQWDSTNDEQFF. CDR3 DNA sequence: TGCGCCAGCAGCTTGCACCACCAGTGGGACAGCACTAATGATGAGCAGTTCTTC.